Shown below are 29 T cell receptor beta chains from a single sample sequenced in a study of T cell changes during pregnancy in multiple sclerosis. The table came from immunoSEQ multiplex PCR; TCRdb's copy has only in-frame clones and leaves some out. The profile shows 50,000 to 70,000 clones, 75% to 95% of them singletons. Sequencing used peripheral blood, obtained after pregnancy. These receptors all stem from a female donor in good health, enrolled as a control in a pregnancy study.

CDR3 in amino acids: CASSRLTAGGEKLFF. In DNA form, the CDR3 reads TGCGCCAGCAGCCGGCTGACGGCAGGGGGTGAAAAACTGTTTTTT. The rearrangement uses TRBV4-3 and TRBJ1-4, with 7 bases fitting TRBD1. CDR1 and CDR2 (germline): LGHNA, YSLEER. CDR3 length equals 15 residues. V was clipped by 4 bases and J by 7 bases; unmatched bases: 9.

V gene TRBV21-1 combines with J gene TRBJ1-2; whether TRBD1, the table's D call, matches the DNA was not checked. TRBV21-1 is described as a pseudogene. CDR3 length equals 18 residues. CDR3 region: CASSKGVLGQGKNYGYTF. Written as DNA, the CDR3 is TGTGCCAGCAGCAAAGGGGTGTTGGGGCAGGGGAAAAACTATGGCTACACCTTC.

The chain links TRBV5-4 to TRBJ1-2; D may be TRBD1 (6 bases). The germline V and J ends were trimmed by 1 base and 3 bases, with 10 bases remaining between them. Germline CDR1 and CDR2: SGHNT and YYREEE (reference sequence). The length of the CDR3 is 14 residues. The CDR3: CASSLTGRDYGYTF. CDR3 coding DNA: TGTGCCAGCAGCTTGACAGGGAGGGACTATGGCTACACCTTC.

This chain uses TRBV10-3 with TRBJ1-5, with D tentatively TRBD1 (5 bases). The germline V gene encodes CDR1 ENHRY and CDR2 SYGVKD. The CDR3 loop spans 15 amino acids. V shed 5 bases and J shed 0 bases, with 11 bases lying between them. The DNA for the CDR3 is TGTGCCATCAGTTCAGACAGAAATAGCAATCAGCCCCAGCATTTT. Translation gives CAISSDRNSNQPQHF.

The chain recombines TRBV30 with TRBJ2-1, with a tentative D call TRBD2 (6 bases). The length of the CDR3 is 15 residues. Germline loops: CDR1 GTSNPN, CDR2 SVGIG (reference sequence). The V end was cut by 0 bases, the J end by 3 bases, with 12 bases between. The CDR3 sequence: CAWSVDGGGYNEQFF. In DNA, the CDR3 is TGTGCCTGGAGTGTGGACGGGGGAGGCTACAATGAGCAGTTCTTC.

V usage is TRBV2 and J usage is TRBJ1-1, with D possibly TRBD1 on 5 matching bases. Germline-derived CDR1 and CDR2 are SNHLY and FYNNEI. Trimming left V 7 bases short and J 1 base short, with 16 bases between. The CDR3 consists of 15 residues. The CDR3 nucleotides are TGTGCCAGCACCCAAGGGGCCACAACGAACACTGAAGCTTTCTTT. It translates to CASTQGATTNTEAFF.

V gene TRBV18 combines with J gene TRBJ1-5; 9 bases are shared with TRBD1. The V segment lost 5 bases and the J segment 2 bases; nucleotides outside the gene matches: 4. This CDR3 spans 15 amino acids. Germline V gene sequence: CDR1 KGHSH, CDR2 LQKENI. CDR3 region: CASSTRDRGNQPQHF. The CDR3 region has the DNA TGTGCCAGCTCAACCCGGGACAGGGGCAATCAGCCCCAGCATTTT.

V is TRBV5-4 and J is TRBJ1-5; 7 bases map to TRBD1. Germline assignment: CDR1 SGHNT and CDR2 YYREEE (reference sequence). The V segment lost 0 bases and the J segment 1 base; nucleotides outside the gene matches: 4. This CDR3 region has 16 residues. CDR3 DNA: TGTGCCAGCAGCTTGGCACCGGGACAGAGCAATCAGCCCCAGCATTTT. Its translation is CASSLAPGQSNQPQHF.

Written as DNA, the CDR3 is TGTGCCAGCAGGTACGGAGGGGGGGCCAACGTCCTGACTTTC. Translation gives CASRYGGGANVLTF. The chain links TRBV27 to TRBJ2-6; perhaps TRBD2 as D (6 bases). The V gene's germline CDR1 is MNHEY and CDR2 SMNVEV (reference sequence). V was clipped by 6 bases and J by 4 bases, with 10 bases between them. The CDR3 loop spans 14 amino acids. Variable domain in full (rest from reference TRBV27 and TRBJ2-6): EAQVTQNPRYLITVTGKKLTVTCSQNMNHEYMSWYRQDPGLGLRQIYYSMNVEVTDKGDVPEGYKVSRKEKRNFPLILESPSPNQTSLYFCASRYGGGANVLTFGAGSRLTVL.

CDR3 amino acids: CASSIVHRESEAFF. CDR3 DNA: TGTGCCAGTAGTATCGTTCACAGGGAATCTGAAGCTTTCTTT. This rearrangement joins TRBV19 to TRBJ1-1, with D possibly being TRBD1 (6 bases). Germline V CDR1 and CDR2: LNHDA, SQIVND (reference sequence). This CDR3 is 14 amino acids long. V lost 3 bases, J lost 6 bases, and 14 bases lay in between.

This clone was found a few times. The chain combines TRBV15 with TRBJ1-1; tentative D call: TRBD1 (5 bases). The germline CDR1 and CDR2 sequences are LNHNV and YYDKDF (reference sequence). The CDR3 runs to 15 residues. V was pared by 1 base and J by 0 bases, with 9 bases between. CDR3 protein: CATSRAGLLNTEAFF. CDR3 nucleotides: TGTGCCACCAGCAGAGCGGGACTTTTGAACACTGAAGCTTTCTTT. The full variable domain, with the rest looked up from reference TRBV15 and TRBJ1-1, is DAMVIQNPRYQVTQFGKPVTLSCSQTLNHNVMYWYQQKSSQAPKLLFHYYDKDFNNEADTPDNFQSRRPNTSFCFLDIRSPGLGDTAMYLCATSRAGLLNTEAFFGQGTRLTVV.

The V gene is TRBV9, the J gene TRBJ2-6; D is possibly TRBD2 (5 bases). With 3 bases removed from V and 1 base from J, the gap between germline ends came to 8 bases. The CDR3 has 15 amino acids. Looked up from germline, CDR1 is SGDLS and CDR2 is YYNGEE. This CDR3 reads CASSAGLSGANVLTF. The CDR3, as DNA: TGTGCCAGCAGCGCCGGACTTTCTGGGGCCAACGTCCTGACTTTC.

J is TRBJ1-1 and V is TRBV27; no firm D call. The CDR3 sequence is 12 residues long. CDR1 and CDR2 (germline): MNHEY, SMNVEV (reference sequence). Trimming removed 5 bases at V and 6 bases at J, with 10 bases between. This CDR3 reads CASSPDMAEAFF. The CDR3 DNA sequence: TGTGCCAGCAGTCCAGACATGGCTGAAGCTTTCTTT.

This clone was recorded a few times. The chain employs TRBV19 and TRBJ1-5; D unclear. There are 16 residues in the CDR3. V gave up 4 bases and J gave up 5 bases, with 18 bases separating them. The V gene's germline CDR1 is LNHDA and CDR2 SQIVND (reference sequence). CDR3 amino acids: CASSTFAGMADQPQHF. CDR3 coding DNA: TGTGCCAGTAGTACCTTCGCGGGGATGGCGGATCAGCCCCAGCATTTT.

The CDR3 loop reads CASSYDRVQPQHF. The CDR3 bases are TGTGCCAGCAGCTACGACAGGGTTCAGCCCCAGCATTTT. V and J are TRBV7-2 and TRBJ1-5; 7 bases align to TRBD1. The germline gives CDR1 SGHTA, CDR2 FQGNSA. V lost 4 bases to trimming and J lost 6 bases; unmatched junction nucleotides: 3. CDR3 size: 13 residues.

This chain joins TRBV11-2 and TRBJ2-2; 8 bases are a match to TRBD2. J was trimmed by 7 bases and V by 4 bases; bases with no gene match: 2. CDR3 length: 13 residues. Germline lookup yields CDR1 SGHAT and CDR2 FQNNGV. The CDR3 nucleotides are TGTGCCAGCAGCTGGACTAGCCACGGGGAGCTGTTTTTT. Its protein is CASSWTSHGELFF.

DNA for the CDR3: TGTGCCAGCAGCCACAGGGGGCTCGATGAGCAGTTCTTC. Translation: CASSHRGLDEQFF. This chain connects TRBV27 to TRBJ2-1; 9 bases fit TRBD1. V trimming: 6 bases; J trimming: 8 bases; junction bases outside the gene matches: 5. The germline CDR1 and CDR2 sequences are MNHEY and SMNVEV (reference sequence). This CDR3 has 13 residues.

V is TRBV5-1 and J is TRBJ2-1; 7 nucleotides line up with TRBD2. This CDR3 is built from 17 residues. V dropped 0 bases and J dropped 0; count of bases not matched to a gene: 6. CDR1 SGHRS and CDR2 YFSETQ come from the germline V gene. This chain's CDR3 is CASSLDGGGDSYNEQFF. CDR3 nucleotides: TGCGCCAGCAGCTTGGATGGCGGGGGTGACTCCTACAATGAGCAGTTCTTC.

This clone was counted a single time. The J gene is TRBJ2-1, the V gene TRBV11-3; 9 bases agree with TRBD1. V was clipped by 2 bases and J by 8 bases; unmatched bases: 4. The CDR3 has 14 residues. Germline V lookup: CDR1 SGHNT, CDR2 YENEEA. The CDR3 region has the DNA TGTGCCAGCAGCTTAAGGGACAGGGCCGATGAGCAGTTCTTC. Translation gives CASSLRDRADEQFF.

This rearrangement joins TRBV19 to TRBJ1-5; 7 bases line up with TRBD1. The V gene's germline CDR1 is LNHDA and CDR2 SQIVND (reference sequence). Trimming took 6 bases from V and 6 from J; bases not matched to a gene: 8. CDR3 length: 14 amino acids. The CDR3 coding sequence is TGTGCCAGTAGGGGACAGAGGACCGGTCAGCCCCAGCATTTT. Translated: CASRGQRTGQPQHF.

In nucleotides, the CDR3 is TGTGCCAGCAGCCACACGTTGAATGAGCAGTTCTTC. Residues: CASSHTLNEQFF. The J gene is TRBJ2-1, the V gene TRBV27, with D uncertain. Germline V lookup: CDR1 MNHEY, CDR2 SMNVEV (reference sequence). Trimming removed 6 bases from V and 7 bases from J, with 10 bases in between. The CDR3 consists of 12 residues.

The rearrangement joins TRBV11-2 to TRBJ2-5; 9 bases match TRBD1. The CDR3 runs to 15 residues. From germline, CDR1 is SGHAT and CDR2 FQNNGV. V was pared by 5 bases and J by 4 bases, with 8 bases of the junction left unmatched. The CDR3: CASSPGTGSRETQYF. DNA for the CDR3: TGTGCCAGCAGCCCCGGGACAGGGAGCCGAGAGACCCAGTACTTC.

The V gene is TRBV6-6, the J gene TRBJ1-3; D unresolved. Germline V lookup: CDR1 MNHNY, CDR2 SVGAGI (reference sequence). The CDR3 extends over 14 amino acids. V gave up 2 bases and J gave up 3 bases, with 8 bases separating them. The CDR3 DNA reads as TGTGCCAGCAGTTACCCGCCGAGTGGAAACACCATATATTTT. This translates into CASSYPPSGNTIYF.

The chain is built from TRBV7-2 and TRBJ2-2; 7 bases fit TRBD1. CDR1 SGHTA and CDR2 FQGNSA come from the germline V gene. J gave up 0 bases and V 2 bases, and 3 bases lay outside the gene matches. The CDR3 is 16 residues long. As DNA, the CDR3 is TGTGCCAGCAGCTTAACAGGGGCCGCGAACACCGGGGAGCTGTTTTTT. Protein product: CASSLTGAANTGELFF.

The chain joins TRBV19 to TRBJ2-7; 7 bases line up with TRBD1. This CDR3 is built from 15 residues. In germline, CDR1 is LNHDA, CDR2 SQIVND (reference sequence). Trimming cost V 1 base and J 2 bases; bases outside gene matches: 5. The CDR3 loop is CASSIGGTETYEQYF. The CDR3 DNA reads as TGTGCCAGTAGTATAGGTGGGACAGAAACCTACGAGCAGTACTTC.

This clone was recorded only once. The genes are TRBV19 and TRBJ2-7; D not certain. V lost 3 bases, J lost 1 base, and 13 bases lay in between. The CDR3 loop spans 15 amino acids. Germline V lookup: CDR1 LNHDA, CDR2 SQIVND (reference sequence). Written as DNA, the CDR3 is TGTGCCAGTAGTATTATGGCGGTCCCATCCTACGAGCAGTACTTC. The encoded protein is CASSIMAVPSYEQYF.

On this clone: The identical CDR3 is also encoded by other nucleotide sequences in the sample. Here the CDR3 DNA reads TGTGCCAGCTCACCGCGGGGCGGGCAAGAGACCCAGTACTTC. Translated: CASSPRGGQETQYF. The chain has TRBV18 and TRBJ2-5, with D tentatively TRBD2 (6 bases). This CDR3 has 14 amino acids. V lost 3 bases to trimming and J lost 2 bases, with 10 bases between them. The germline CDR1 and CDR2 sequences are KGHSH and LQKENI.

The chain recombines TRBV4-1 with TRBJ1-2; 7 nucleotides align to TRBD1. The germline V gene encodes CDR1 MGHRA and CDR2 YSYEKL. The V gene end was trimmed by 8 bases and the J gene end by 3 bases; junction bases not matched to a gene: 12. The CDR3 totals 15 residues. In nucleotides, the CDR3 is TGCGCCAGCCGCTCTCCGACAGGGCTGGACTATGGCTACACCTTC. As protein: CASRSPTGLDYGYTF.

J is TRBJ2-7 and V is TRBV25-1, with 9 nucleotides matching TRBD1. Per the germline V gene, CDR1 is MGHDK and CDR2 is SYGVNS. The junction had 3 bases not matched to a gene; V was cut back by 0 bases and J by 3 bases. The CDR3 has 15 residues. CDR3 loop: CASSEYGTGNYEQYF. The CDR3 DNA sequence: TGTGCCAGCAGTGAATATGGGACAGGGAACTACGAGCAGTACTTC.